The present entry profiles one T cell receptor (beta chain) with its context. What it recognizes is unknown. Method: immunoSEQ multiplex PCR; TCRdb's copy keeps in-frame clones and lacks some. Of about 980,000 clones listed, 70% to 85% were seen once; the top ten hold approximately 1.5%. Germline trimming cut 2 bases from V and 1 base from J; bases unmatched to any gene: 7. CDR3 length: 17 residues. CDR1 and CDR2 from the germline V gene are MGHRA and YSYEKL. These data are taken from a study of shared clonotypes between healthy human individuals. Findings of the study overall: Clonotype sharing among donors was thought likely to change with sequencing depth. Despite large depth, sorted-subset datasets appeared incompletely sequenced.

The clonotype originates from a man aged 18 to 29 in good health. The sample consisted of memory CD4+ T cells sorted from blood. As to subset: CD45RA-negative fraction. The V and J genes are TRBV4-1 and TRBJ1-5; the match to TRBD1 covers 8 bases. Here the CDR3 DNA reads TGCGCCAGCAGCCAACTCGGACAGGGAGAGAGCAATCAGCCCCAGCATTTT. Translated: CASSQLGQGESNQPQHF.